The 27 T cell receptor beta chains presented below share a single source sample, sequenced in a study of identical twins. TCRdb itself ran the 5' RACE reads through MiXCR, one entry per CDR3 protein. The data show about 200,000 distinct CDR3 sequences, approximately 15% seen once. The data were also submitted as part of a second study, on T cells expressing NK-cell markers.

Sequencing used CD8+ T cells sorted from blood. The origin of the receptors is a woman under 30 in good health.

About this clonotype: A read error may produce the germline difference seen at one junction end. The chain uses TRBV7-9 and TRBJ2-1; 10 nucleotides align to TRBD1. The CDR3 runs to 14 residues. Germline CDR1 and CDR2: SEHNR and FQNEAQ (reference sequence). Here the CDR3 DNA reads TGTGCCGGCAGCTTAGGGGACAGGGGACATGAGCAGTTCTTC. It codes for CAGSLGDRGHEQFF.

The chain joins TRBV12-3 or TRBV12-4 to TRBJ2-1; 12 bases align to TRBD2. The CDR3 is made up of 18 amino acids. The V gene end was trimmed by 4 bases and the J gene end by 3 bases; junction bases not matched to a gene: 10. CDR3 nucleotide sequence: TGTGCCAGCAGTTCTGAGACTAGCGGGAGCACCCTCTACAATGAGCAGTTCTTC. It translates to CASSSETSGSTLYNEQFF.

The V call is TRBV5-5, the J call TRBJ1-4; 7 bases are shared with TRBD1. This CDR3 has 15 amino acids. Trimming cost V 4 bases and J 4 bases; bases outside gene matches: 7. Germline V gene lookup returns CDR1 SGHKS and CDR2 YYEKEE (reference sequence). The CDR3 DNA reads as TGTGCCAGCAGCGTGGGACAGAGGTTTAATGAAAAACTGTTTTTT. It yields the protein CASSVGQRFNEKLFF.

This clonotype was detected a few times. This chain joins TRBV4-3 and TRBJ2-7; weak D call: TRBD2 (5 bases). CDR3 length: 15 amino acids. Trimming cost V 0 bases and J 3 bases, with 12 bases left between them. Germline V CDR1 and CDR2: LGHNA, YSLEER. CDR3 sequence: CASSQDSDTFYEQYF. DNA of the CDR3: TGCGCCAGCAGCCAAGATAGCGACACGTTCTACGAGCAGTACTTC.

The V and J genes are TRBV30 and TRBJ2-7; a weak D match, TRBD2 (6 bases). This CDR3 region has 13 residues. Germline CDR1 reads GTSNPN; CDR2 reads SVGIG (reference sequence). V lost 0 bases, J lost 4 bases, and 10 bases lay in between. CDR3 sequence (DNA): TGTGCCTGGAGTGTGGGGGGAGCGTACGAGCAGTACTTC. This sequence encodes CAWSVGGAYEQYF. Full variable domain (missing parts from reference TRBV30 and TRBJ2-7): SQTIHQWPATLVQPVGSPLSLECTVEGTSNPNLYWYRQAAGRGLQLLFYSVGIGQISSEVPQNLSASRPQDRQFILSSKKLLLSDSGFYLCAWSVGGAYEQYFGPGTRLTVT.

J is TRBJ2-3 and V is TRBV6-6, with unresolved D. Germline CDR1 reads MNHNY; CDR2 reads SVGAGI (reference sequence). CDR3 size: 13 residues. Trimming stripped 7 bases from V and 2 bases from J, with 10 bases between. The CDR3 nucleotides read TGTGCCAGCATGGGGTTTTACACAGATACGCAGTATTTT. It codes for CASMGFYTDTQYF.

This clonotype has only a few counts. The rearrangement joins TRBV19 to TRBJ2-7; TRBD2 might be the D (5 bases). CDR3 length: 14 residues. V was trimmed by 3 bases and J by 2 bases, leaving 11 bases between them. Germline V CDR1 and CDR2: LNHDA, SQIVND (reference sequence). The CDR3 here is CASSISLAAYEQYF. The DNA of the CDR3 is TGTGCCAGTAGTATCTCCCTAGCCGCCTACGAGCAGTACTTC.

This clonotype showed up just a few times. The V call is TRBV25-1, the J call TRBJ1-2, with a weak D call TRBD1 (5 bases). V was trimmed by 3 bases and J by 5 bases, leaving 7 bases between them. This CDR3 is built from 12 residues. Germline CDR1 MGHDK, CDR2 SYGVNS. CDR3 coding DNA: TGTGCCAGCAGTGAGGGGGTATATGGCTACACCTTC. The encoded protein is CASSEGVYGYTF.

This clonotype appeared many times. The V call is TRBV11-2, the J call TRBJ2-1; unclear D gene. Per the germline V gene, CDR1 is SGHAT and CDR2 is FQNNGV. Deletions cut 0 bases from V and 7 bases from J, with 16 bases between. The CDR3 runs to 16 residues. CDR3 coding DNA: TGTGCCAGCAGCTTAGACCCCCATGTTTCAGGAAATGAGCAGTTCTTC. This gives the protein CASSLDPHVSGNEQFF.

This clonotype has a handful of counts. The chain joins TRBV20-1 to TRBJ1-6; tentatively, D is TRBD1 (6 bases). Per the germline V gene, CDR1 is DFQATT and CDR2 is SNEGSKA (reference sequence). The CDR3 runs to 14 residues. Deletions cut 5 bases from V and 7 bases from J, with 15 bases between. CDR3 region: CSADILGGNSPLHF. Here the CDR3 DNA reads TGCAGTGCTGATATCTTAGGGGGGAATTCACCCCTCCACTTT.

The chain links TRBV2 to TRBJ2-1; D gene unclear. Germline V lookup: CDR1 SNHLY, CDR2 FYNNEI. Trimming left V 7 bases short and J 9 bases short, with 7 bases between. There are 10 residues in the CDR3. In DNA, the CDR3 is TGTGCCAGCATGTCTGTTGAGCAGTTCTTC. It specifies CASMSVEQFF.

The sample holds a few counts of this clonotype. V is TRBV5-1 and J is TRBJ2-7; TRBD1 matches 11 bases. CDR1 and CDR2 from the germline V gene are SGHRS and YFSETQ. The trim removed 0 bases at V and 2 bases at J, leaving 1 base unmatched. This CDR3 has 15 amino acids. Here the CDR3 reads CASSLVGQGAYEQYF. For the CDR3, the DNA is TGCGCCAGCAGCTTGGTGGGACAGGGGGCCTACGAGCAGTACTTC.

This clonotype showed up just a few times. The rearrangement uses TRBV9 and TRBJ2-7; 7 nucleotides match TRBD2. This CDR3 is 13 amino acids long. J was trimmed by 6 bases and V by 3 bases; bases with no gene match: 6. Germline V gene data show CDR1 as SGDLS and CDR2 as YYNGEE. The CDR3, as DNA: TGTGCCAGCAGCGCTAGCGGAAAAAGCGAGCAGTACTTC. Protein product: CASSASGKSEQYF.

This clonotype has more than one count but fewer than ten. One end of the junction is discordant with germline, which a read error may explain. This chain joins TRBV29-1 and TRBJ2-1; 7 positions agree with TRBD2. Looked up from germline, CDR1 is SQVTM and CDR2 is ANQGSEA. The CDR3 is 13 residues long. The CDR3 DNA reads as TGCAGCCTTGAAGCCTTCTCCGGGACTACCCAGTTCTTC. This codes for CSLEAFSGTTQFF.

There are a few counts of this clonotype. This chain joins TRBV7-9 and TRBJ2-3; D gene ambiguous. The V and J ends lost 6 bases and 6 bases respectively, with 10 bases between them. This CDR3 is built from 12 residues. The germline V gene encodes CDR1 SEHNR and CDR2 FQNEAQ (reference sequence). The CDR3 nucleotides are TGTGCCAGCAGTTCAGAATGGGATACGCAGTATTTT. Its protein product is CASSSEWDTQYF.

The chain is built from TRBV6-4 and TRBJ1-2, with a tentative D call TRBD1 (5 bases). This CDR3 comprises 13 residues. Trimming took off 0 bases at V and 7 bases at J, with 9 bases between the two ends. The V gene's germline CDR1 is MRHNA and CDR2 SNTAGT. The CDR3 nucleotides are TGTGCCAGCAGTGACTCGGGAGGGACTGGCTACACCTTC. It encodes CASSDSGGTGYTF.

This clonotype occurred a few times. The gene calls are TRBV6-2 or TRBV6-3 and TRBJ2-7, with D maybe TRBD1 (5 bases). The V end was cut by 6 bases, the J end by 0 bases, with 9 bases between. This CDR3 region has 13 residues. Germline CDR1 MNHEY, CDR2 SVGEGT. This CDR3 is CASSQTVSYEQYF. For the CDR3, the DNA is TGTGCCAGCAGCCAGACAGTCTCCTACGAGCAGTACTTC.

This clonotype was seen more than once but under ten times. This chain links TRBV9 with TRBJ2-2; TRBD2 agrees at 7 bases. Germline loops: CDR1 SGDLS, CDR2 YYNGEE. V was pared by 1 base and J by 8 bases, with 11 bases of the junction left unmatched. The CDR3 is 16 residues long. The CDR3 loop reads CASSVLWGGPRGELFF. The CDR3 nucleotides read TGTGCCAGCAGCGTATTGTGGGGGGGACCGAGGGGGGAGCTGTTTTTT.

For this clonotype: At one boundary the junction diverges from the germline segment, which might be a read error. This sequence joins TRBV7-9 and TRBJ1-5; 8 bases agree with TRBD1. This CDR3 has 15 amino acids. Germline V gene lookup returns CDR1 SEHNR and CDR2 FQNEAQ (reference sequence). The CDR3, as DNA: TGTGCCAGCAGCTTAGTTGGACAGGGCAACCAGCCCCAGCATTTT. This translates into CASSLVGQGNQPQHF.

This clonotype was seen more than once but under ten times. The rearrangement uses TRBV5-6 and TRBJ2-1, with 7 bases matching TRBD2. V shed 1 base and J 8 bases; nucleotides not matched to a gene: 0. CDR1 and CDR2 (germline): SGHDT, YYEEEE. This CDR3 spans 12 amino acids. This chain's CDR3 is CASSLTSDEQFF. CDR3 nucleotides: TGTGCCAGCAGCTTGACTAGCGATGAGCAGTTCTTC. Full variable domain (remainder filled in from reference TRBV5-6 and TRBJ2-1): DAGVTQSPTHLIKTRGQQVTLRCSPKSGHDTVSWYQQALGQGPQFIFQYYEEEERQRGNFPDRFSGHQFPNYSSELNVNALLLGDSALYLCASSLTSDEQFFGPGTRLTVL.

This clonotype was detected only a few times. CDR3 DNA sequence: TGTGCCAGCAGCCCCAGGGGAGTTGGAACTGAAGCTTTCTTT. This encodes CASSPRGVGTEAFF. The chain employs TRBV7-9 and TRBJ1-1; D is possibly TRBD1 (6 bases). Trimming stripped 5 bases from V and 5 bases from J, with 15 bases between. Germline-derived CDR1 and CDR2 are SEHNR and FQNEAQ (reference sequence). The CDR3 contains 14 residues.

The chain combines TRBV6-6 with TRBJ2-3, with D tentatively TRBD2 (5 bases). The germline V gene encodes CDR1 MNHNY and CDR2 SVGAGI (reference sequence). The V end lost 4 bases, the J end lost 14 bases, and 16 bases lay between the germline ends. The length of the CDR3 is 12 residues. DNA of the CDR3: TGTGCCAGCAGTTCAATATCGACGGGAAGGTATTTT. It translates to CASSSISTGRYF.

This clonotype was detected a few times. CDR3 sequence: CASSDPSGLTNEQYF. The CDR3 DNA sequence: TGTGCCAGCAGTGACCCGAGCGGGCTCACCAACGAGCAGTACTTC. The chain couples TRBV25-1 to TRBJ2-7; maybe TRBD2 (6 bases). The CDR3 consists of 15 residues. Trimming took off 3 bases at V and 5 bases at J, with 17 bases between the two ends. Germline V gene sequence: CDR1 MGHDK, CDR2 SYGVNS.

There are a few counts of this clonotype. CDR3 sequence reads: CASSQENLGVLGTGELFF. The DNA of the CDR3 is TGTGCCAGCAGCCAAGAGAATTTAGGGGTCCTGGGCACCGGGGAGCTGTTTTTT. V gene TRBV3-1 combines with J gene TRBJ2-2, with D maybe TRBD1 (5 bases). The germline V and J ends were trimmed by 0 bases and 4 bases, with 18 bases remaining between them. The germline CDR1 and CDR2 sequences are LGHDT and YNNKEL (reference sequence). The CDR3 runs to 18 residues. Using reference TRBV3-1 and TRBJ2-2 for the parts outside the CDR3, the full variable domain is DTAVSQTPKYLVTQMGNDKSIKCEQNLGHDTMYWYKQDSKKFLKIMFSYNNKELIINETVPNRFSPKSPDKAHLNLHINSLELGDSAVYFCASSQENLGVLGTGELFFGEGSRLTVL.

The chain links TRBV5-1 to TRBJ2-3; maybe TRBD2 (5 bases). Germline V gives CDR1 SGHRS, CDR2 YFSETQ. The CDR3 spans 14 residues. V was shortened by 1 base and J by 5 bases, with 11 bases between the two germline ends. CDR3 in amino acids: CASSLTVRGDTQYF. The CDR3 DNA reads as TGCGCCAGCAGCTTGACGGTTCGGGGAGATACGCAGTATTTT.

The rearrangement joins TRBV5-8 to TRBJ1-1; no clear D. CDR1 and CDR2 from the germline V gene are SGHTS and YDEGEE. The CDR3 is 12 amino acids. V lost 0 bases to trimming and J lost 10 bases, with 10 bases between them. The CDR3 nucleotides are TGTGCCAGCAGCTTGGCCGTGATGACAGCTTTCTTT. Protein product: CASSLAVMTAFF.

This clonotype appeared a few times. The CDR3 bases are TGCGCCAGCAGCTTAACGGGCCGAAGGGACTACGAGCAGTACTTC. This encodes CASSLTGRRDYEQYF. The V and J genes are TRBV5-1 and TRBJ2-7, with D uncertain. The CDR3 loop spans 15 amino acids. The germline V and J ends were trimmed by 2 bases and 3 bases, with 15 bases remaining between them. Germline V gene lookup returns CDR1 SGHRS and CDR2 YFSETQ.